This T cell receptor (beta chain) was obtained from a study of T cells in Graves' hyperthyroidism and ophthalmopathy. RNA transcripts were the template for amplifying TCR beta CDR3 regions. Primed by the HTBI set, a first-round RT-PCR was run on the TCR CDR3. TCRdb fed the multiplex PCR reads into MiXCR, producing one record per CDR3 protein. The sample has 300,000 to 450,000 distinct CDR3 sequences, about 25% seen once. CDR1 is MNHNS, CDR2 SASEGT, per germline. The CDR3 covers 14 residues. V dropped 5 bases and J dropped 7 bases, with 14 bases sitting between them. Sequencing used blood. This chain uses TRBV6-1 with TRBJ2-2; possibly TRBD2 for D (7 bases). The origin of this receptor is a man aged 50 to 59 with Graves' hyperthyroidism. The CDR3 is CASSKGGLDGELFF. Written as DNA, the CDR3 is TGTGCCAGCAGTAAGGGGGGGCTGGACGGGGAGCTGTTTTTT.